The 9 T cell receptor beta chains below were found in one sample sequenced in a study of cytomegalovirus exposure and HLA in healthy donors. The table came from immunoSEQ multiplex PCR; TCRdb's copy has only in-frame clones and leaves some out. The table shows approximately 220,000 clones, with over 80% occurring only once. Sequenced sample: PBMCs. Receptor source: a woman in her 30s in good health and CMV-seropositive.

The chain links TRBV2 to TRBJ1-5, with D perhaps TRBD1 (5 bases). Trimming took off 8 bases at V and 5 bases at J, with 13 bases between the two ends. The length of the CDR3 is 13 residues. Germline V gene sequence: CDR1 SNHLY, CDR2 FYNNEI. CDR3 nucleotides: TGTGCCAGCGAGAGGGACGAATATCAGCCCCAGCATTTT. As protein: CASERDEYQPQHF.

This clone was counted between two and nine times. CDR3 sequence reads: CASSGGLAYEQYF. CDR3 bases: TGTGCCAGCAGTGGAGGGCTAGCCTACGAGCAGTACTTC. The V and J genes are TRBV2 and TRBJ2-7; possibly TRBD2 for D (5 bases). This CDR3 region has 13 residues. Germline lookup yields CDR1 SNHLY and CDR2 FYNNEI. Trimming pared 4 bases from V and 2 bases from J, leaving 9 bases between.

The V gene is TRBV5-1, the J gene TRBJ2-3; 7 nucleotides match TRBD1. The germline gives CDR1 SGHRS, CDR2 YFSETQ. The CDR3 is 14 residues long. The junction had 4 bases not matched to a gene; V was cut back by 4 bases and J by 2 bases. CDR3 bases: TGCGCCAGCAGCCAGGGACAGCTCACAGATACGCAGTATTTT. Translating it yields CASSQGQLTDTQYF. Based on the CDR3 plus reference TRBV5-1 and TRBJ2-3, the full variable domain is KAGVTQTPRYLIKTRGQQVTLSCSPISGHRSVSWYQQTPGQGLQFLFEYFSETQRNKGNFPGRFSGRQFSNSRSEMNVSTLELGDSALYLCASSQGQLTDTQYFGPGTRLTVL.

For the CDR3, the DNA is TGTGCCAGCAGCTTTCCCTTCGATACGCAGTATTTT. Protein sequence: CASSFPFDTQYF. V gene TRBV28 combines with J gene TRBJ2-3, with no clear D. Trimming stripped 6 bases from V and 6 bases from J, with 10 bases between. The CDR3 has 12 residues. The germline gives CDR1 MDHEN, CDR2 SYDVKM.

The chain uses TRBV11-3 and TRBJ2-1; 11 bases agree with TRBD2. The germline CDR1 and CDR2 sequences are SGHNT and YENEEA. There are 19 residues in the CDR3. V trimming: 3 bases; J trimming: 0 bases; junction bases outside the gene matches: 10. The CDR3 sequence is CASSFDGTSGRSSYNEQFF. In DNA, the CDR3 is TGTGCCAGCAGCTTCGATGGGACTAGCGGTCGGAGCTCCTACAATGAGCAGTTCTTC.

The CDR3 is CSVEDPRGSNYGYTF. CDR3 coding DNA: TGCAGCGTTGAAGACCCGCGGGGCTCTAACTATGGCTACACCTTC. This rearrangement joins TRBV29-1 to TRBJ1-2; D is perhaps TRBD1 (5 bases). Trimming pared 0 bases from V and 0 bases from J, leaving 11 bases between. This CDR3 has 15 residues. Germline V lookup: CDR1 SQVTM, CDR2 ANQGSEA.

This chain connects TRBV30 to TRBJ1-5; D call uncertain. The CDR3 has 14 residues. V was pared by 0 bases and J by 0 bases, with 6 bases between. Germline V lookup: CDR1 GTSNPN, CDR2 SVGIG (reference sequence). Here the CDR3 reads CAWSVLDSNQPQHF. CDR3 sequence (DNA): TGTGCCTGGAGTGTACTAGATAGCAATCAGCCCCAGCATTTT.

V is TRBV30 and J is TRBJ1-2; D is unclear. Germline-derived CDR1 and CDR2 are GTSNPN and SVGIG (reference sequence). This CDR3 has 13 amino acids. Trimming stripped 0 bases from V and 4 bases from J, with 9 bases between. The CDR3 here is CAWSVRTAYGYTF. The CDR3, as DNA: TGTGCCTGGAGTGTAAGGACGGCCTATGGCTACACCTTC. Full variable domain (remainder filled in from reference TRBV30 and TRBJ1-2): SQTIHQWPATLVQPVGSPLSLECTVEGTSNPNLYWYRQAAGRGLQLLFYSVGIGQISSEVPQNLSASRPQDRQFILSSKKLLLSDSGFYLCAWSVRTAYGYTFGSGTRLTVV.

The chain combines TRBV9 with TRBJ2-2; D is unclear. V was shortened by 1 base and J by 2 bases, with 9 bases between the two germline ends. The CDR3 has 15 residues. The germline V gene has CDR1 SGDLS and CDR2 YYNGEE. CDR3 loop: CASSVSSSNTGELFF. In DNA form, the CDR3 reads TGTGCCAGCAGCGTAAGCAGTAGTAACACCGGGGAGCTGTTTTTT.